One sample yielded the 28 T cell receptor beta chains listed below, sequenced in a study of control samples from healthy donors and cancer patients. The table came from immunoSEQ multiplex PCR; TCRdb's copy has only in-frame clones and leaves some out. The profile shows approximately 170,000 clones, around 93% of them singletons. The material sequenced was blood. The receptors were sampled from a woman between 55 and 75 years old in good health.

Here the CDR3 DNA reads TGTGCCAGCAGTTCCCACCAAGAGACCCAGTACTTC. Amino acids: CASSSHQETQYF. The J gene is TRBJ2-5, the V gene TRBV27; D is unclear. The CDR3 runs to 12 residues. Trimming stripped 4 bases from V and 0 bases from J, with 3 bases between. Germline values: CDR1 MNHEY, CDR2 SMNVEV (reference sequence).

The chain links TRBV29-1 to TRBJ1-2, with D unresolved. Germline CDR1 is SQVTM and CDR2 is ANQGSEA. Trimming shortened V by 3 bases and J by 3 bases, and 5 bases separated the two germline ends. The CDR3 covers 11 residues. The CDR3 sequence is CSVEQDYGYTF. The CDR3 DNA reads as TGCAGCGTTGAGCAGGACTATGGCTACACCTTC. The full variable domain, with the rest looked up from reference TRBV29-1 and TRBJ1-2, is SAVISQKPSRDICQRGTSLTIQCQVDSQVTMMFWYRQQPGQSLTLIATANQGSEATYESGFVIDKFPISRPNLTFSTLTVSNMSPEDSSIYLCSVEQDYGYTFGSGTRLTVV.

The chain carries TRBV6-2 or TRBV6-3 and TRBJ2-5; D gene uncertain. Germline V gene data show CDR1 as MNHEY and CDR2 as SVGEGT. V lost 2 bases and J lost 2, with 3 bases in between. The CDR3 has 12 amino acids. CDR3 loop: CASSYGQETQYF. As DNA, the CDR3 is TGTGCCAGCAGTTACGGTCAAGAGACCCAGTACTTC.

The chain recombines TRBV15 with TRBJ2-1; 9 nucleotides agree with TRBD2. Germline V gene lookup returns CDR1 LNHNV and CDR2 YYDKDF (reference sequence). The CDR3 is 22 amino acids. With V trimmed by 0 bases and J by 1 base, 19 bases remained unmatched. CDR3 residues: CATSRDRDRLAGGHWSYNEQFF. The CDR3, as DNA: TGTGCCACCAGCAGAGATCGGGATAGGTTGGCGGGGGGGCACTGGTCCTACAATGAGCAGTTCTTC.

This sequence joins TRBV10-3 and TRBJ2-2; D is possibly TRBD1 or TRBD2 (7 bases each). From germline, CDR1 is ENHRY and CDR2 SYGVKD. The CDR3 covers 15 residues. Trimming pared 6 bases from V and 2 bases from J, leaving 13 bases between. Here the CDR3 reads CAIRGGTENTGELFF. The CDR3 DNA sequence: TGTGCCATCAGGGGAGGGACAGAAAACACCGGGGAGCTGTTTTTT.

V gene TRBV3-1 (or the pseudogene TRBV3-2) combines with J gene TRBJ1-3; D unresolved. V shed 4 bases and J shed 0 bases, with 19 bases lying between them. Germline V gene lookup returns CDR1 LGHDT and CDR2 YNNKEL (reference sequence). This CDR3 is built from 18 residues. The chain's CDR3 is CASSPLNPTPYSGNTIYF. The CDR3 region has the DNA TGTGCCAGCAGCCCCTTAAATCCGACACCTTACTCTGGAAACACCATATATTTT.

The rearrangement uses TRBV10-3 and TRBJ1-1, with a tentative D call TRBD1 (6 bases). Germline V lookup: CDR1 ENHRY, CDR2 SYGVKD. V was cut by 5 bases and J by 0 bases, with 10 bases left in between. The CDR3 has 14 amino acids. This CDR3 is CAISTGHMNTEAFF. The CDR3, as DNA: TGTGCCATCAGTACGGGACATATGAACACTGAAGCTTTCTTT.

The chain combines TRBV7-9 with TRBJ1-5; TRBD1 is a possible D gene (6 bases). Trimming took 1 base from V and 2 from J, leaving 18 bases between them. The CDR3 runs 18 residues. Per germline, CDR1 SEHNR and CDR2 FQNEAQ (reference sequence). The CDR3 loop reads CASSLGRGGSLGNQPQHF. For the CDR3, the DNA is TGTGCCAGCAGCTTAGGGAGGGGGGGATCACTCGGCAATCAGCCCCAGCATTTT.

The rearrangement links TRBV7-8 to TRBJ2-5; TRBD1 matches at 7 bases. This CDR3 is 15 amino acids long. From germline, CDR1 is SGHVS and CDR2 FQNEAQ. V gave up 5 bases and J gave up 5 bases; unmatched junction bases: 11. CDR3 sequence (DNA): TGTGCCAGCAGCCCGCTGACAGGGAGAGGGGAGACCCAGTACTTC. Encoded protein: CASSPLTGRGETQYF.

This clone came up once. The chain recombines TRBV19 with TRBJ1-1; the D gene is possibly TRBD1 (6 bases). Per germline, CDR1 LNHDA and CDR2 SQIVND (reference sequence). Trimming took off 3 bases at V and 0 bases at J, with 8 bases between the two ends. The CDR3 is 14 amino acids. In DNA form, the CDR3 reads TGTGCCAGTAGTATGCCAGGGGTGAACACTGAAGCTTTCTTT. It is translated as CASSMPGVNTEAFF.

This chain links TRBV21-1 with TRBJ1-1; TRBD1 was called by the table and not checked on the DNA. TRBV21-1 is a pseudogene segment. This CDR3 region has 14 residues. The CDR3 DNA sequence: TGTGCCAGCAGCTTTGACAGGGGAGAGCCTGAAGCTTTCTTT. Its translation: CASSFDRGEPEAFF.

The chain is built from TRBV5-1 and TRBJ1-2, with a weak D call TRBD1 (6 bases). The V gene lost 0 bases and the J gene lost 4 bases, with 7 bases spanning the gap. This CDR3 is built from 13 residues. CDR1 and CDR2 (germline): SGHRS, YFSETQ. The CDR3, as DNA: TGCGCCAGCAGCTTGGAGGACAGCTATGGCTACACCTTC. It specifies CASSLEDSYGYTF.

CDR3 sequence reads: CASRHRDVTEAFF. CDR3 sequence (DNA): TGTGCCAGCAGGCACAGGGACGTCACTGAAGCTTTCTTT. The chain recombines TRBV6-5 with TRBJ1-1; possibly TRBD1 for D (6 bases). Germline values: CDR1 MNHEY, CDR2 SVGAGI. V lost 6 bases and J lost 4, with 12 bases in between. The CDR3 extends over 13 amino acids.

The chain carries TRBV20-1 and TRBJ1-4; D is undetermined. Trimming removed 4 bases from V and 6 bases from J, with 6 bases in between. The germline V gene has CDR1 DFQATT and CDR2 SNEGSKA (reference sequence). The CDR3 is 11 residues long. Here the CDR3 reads CSATYDEKLFF. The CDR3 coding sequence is TGCAGTGCTACCTACGATGAAAAACTGTTTTTT.

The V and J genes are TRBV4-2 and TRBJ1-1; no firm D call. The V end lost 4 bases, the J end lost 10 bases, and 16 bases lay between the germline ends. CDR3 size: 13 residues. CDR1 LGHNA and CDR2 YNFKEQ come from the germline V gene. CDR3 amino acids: CASSPSLDGSAFF. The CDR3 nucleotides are TGTGCCAGCAGCCCTTCCCTGGACGGGTCAGCTTTCTTT.

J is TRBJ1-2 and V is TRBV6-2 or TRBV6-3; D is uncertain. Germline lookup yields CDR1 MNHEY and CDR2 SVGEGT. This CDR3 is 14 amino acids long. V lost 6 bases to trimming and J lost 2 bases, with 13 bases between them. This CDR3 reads CASSPPGSNYGYTF. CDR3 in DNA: TGTGCCAGCAGCCCCCCCGGGTCAAACTATGGCTACACCTTC.

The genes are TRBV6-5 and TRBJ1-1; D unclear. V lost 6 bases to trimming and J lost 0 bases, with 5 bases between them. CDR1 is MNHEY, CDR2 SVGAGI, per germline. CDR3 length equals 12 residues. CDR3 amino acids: CASRRLNTEAFF. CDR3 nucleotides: TGTGCCAGCAGGAGGTTGAACACTGAAGCTTTCTTT.

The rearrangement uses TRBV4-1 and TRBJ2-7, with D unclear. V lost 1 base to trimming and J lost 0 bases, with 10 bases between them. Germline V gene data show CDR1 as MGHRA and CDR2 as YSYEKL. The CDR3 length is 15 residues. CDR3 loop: CASSQAKENSYEQYF. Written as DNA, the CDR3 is TGCGCCAGCAGCCAAGCGAAGGAGAACTCCTACGAGCAGTACTTC.

CDR3 amino acids: CASRRTGGREQYF. In DNA form, the CDR3 reads TGTGCCAGCAGACGGACAGGGGGGCGAGAGCAGTACTTC. The chain recombines TRBV7-9 with TRBJ2-7; 10 bases line up with TRBD1. Germline assignment: CDR1 SEHNR and CDR2 FQNEAQ (reference sequence). With 6 bases clipped from V and 7 bases from J, the junction kept 6 bases outside the gene matches. The CDR3 totals 13 residues.

The CDR3 DNA reads TGTGCCAGTGAGACGCGAGGGTCGAAGGAAAAACTGTTTTTT. Encoded protein: CASETRGSKEKLFF. The chain carries TRBV2 and TRBJ1-4; D gene uncertain. Trimming removed 9 bases from V and 8 bases from J, with 19 bases in between. This CDR3 is 14 amino acids long. Germline CDR1 SNHLY, CDR2 FYNNEI.

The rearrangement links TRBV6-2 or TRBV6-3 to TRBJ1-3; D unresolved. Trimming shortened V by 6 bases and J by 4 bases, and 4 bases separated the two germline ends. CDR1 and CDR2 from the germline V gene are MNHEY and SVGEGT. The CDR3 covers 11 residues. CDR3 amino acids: CASSKGNTIYF. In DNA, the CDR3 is TGTGCCAGCAGCAAAGGAAACACCATATATTTT.

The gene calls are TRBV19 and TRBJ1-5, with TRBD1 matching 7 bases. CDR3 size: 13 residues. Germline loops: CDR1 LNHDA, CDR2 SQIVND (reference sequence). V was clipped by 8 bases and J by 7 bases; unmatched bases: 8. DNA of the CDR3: TGTGCCAGTCATGGACAGGAGAGACAGCCCCAGCATTTT. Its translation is CASHGQERQPQHF.

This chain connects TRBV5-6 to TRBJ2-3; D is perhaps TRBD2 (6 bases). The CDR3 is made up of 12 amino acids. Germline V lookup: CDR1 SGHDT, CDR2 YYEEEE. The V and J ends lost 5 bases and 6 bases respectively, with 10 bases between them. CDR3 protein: CASRRDSDTQYF. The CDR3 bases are TGTGCCAGCAGGCGGGACTCTGATACGCAGTATTTT.

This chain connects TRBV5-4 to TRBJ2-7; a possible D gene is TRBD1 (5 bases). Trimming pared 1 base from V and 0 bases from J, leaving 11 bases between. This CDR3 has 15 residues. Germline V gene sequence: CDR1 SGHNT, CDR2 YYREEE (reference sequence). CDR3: CASSLSPDSSYEQYF. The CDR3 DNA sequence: TGTGCCAGCAGCTTGAGCCCTGACAGCTCCTACGAGCAGTACTTC.

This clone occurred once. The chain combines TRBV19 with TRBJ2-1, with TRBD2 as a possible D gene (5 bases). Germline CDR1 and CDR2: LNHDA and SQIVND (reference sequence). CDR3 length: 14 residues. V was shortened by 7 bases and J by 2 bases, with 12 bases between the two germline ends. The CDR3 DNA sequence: TGTGCCAGTATCGCCCGGGGTGCCTACAATGAGCAGTTCTTC. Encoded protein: CASIARGAYNEQFF. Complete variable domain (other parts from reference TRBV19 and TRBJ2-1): DGGITQSPKYLFRKEGQNVTLSCEQNLNHDAMYWYRQDPGQGLRLIYYSQIVNDFQKGDIAEGYSVSREKKESFPLTVTSAQKNPTAFYLCASIARGAYNEQFFGPGTRLTVL.

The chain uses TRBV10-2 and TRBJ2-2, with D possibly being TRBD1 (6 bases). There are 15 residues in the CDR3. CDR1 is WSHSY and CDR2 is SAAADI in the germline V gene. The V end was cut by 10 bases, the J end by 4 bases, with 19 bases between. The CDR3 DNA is TGCGCCACCCACACCAGACAGGTAGTCACCGGGGAGCTGTTTTTT. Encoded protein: CATHTRQVVTGELFF.

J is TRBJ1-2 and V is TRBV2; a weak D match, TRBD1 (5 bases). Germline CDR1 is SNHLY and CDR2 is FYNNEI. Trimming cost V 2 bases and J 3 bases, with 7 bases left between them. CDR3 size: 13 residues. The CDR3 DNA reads TGTGCCAGCAGTGAATCCAGGGACTATGGCTACACCTTC. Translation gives CASSESRDYGYTF.

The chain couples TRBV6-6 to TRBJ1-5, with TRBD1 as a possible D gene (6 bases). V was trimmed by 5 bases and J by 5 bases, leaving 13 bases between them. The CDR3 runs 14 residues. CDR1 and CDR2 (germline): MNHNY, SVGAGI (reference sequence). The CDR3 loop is CASSQQGGHQPQHF. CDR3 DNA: TGTGCCAGCAGTCAACAGGGAGGGCATCAGCCCCAGCATTTT.